The 32 T cell receptor beta chains presented below share a single source sample, sequenced in a study of shared clonotypes between healthy human individuals. The protocol was immunoSEQ multiplex PCR, while the TCRdb copy is restricted to in-frame clones and leaves out a portion. The data hold over a million clones, with around 82% observed a single time. What was sequenced was memory CD4+ T cells from PBMCs. Documented subset: CD45RA-negative fraction. These receptors all come from a man between 18 and 35 years old in good health. Some clones in this sample may be carry-over from other donors' samples.

This clone occurred many times. The sample carries other DNA sequences with the same CDR3. This chain connects TRBV27 to TRBJ2-5; D is possibly TRBD2 (6 bases). The CDR3 totals 14 residues. V was trimmed by 5 bases and J by 7 bases, leaving 17 bases between them. Germline CDR1 reads MNHEY; CDR2 reads SMNVEV (reference sequence). The CDR3 bases are TGTGCCAGCAGTCCAGGGATGGAGGGACGGACCCAGTACTTC. It is translated as CASSPGMEGRTQYF.

This chain links TRBV5-1 with TRBJ2-1; 10 bases fit TRBD2. Trimming took 1 base from V and 10 from J; bases not matched to a gene: 11. This CDR3 spans 16 amino acids. Germline V lookup: CDR1 SGHRS, CDR2 YFSETQ. CDR3 sequence reads: CASSLSTSGNTGEQFF. The CDR3 DNA follows: TGCGCCAGCAGCTTGAGTACTAGCGGGAACACTGGGGAGCAGTTCTTC.

The V gene is TRBV5-1, the J gene TRBJ2-5; perhaps TRBD1 as D (5 bases). This CDR3 has 17 residues. V was pared by 0 bases and J by 5 bases, with 20 bases between. The germline CDR1 and CDR2 sequences are SGHRS and YFSETQ. This chain's CDR3 is CASSLGAWTRAPETQYF. CDR3 in DNA: TGCGCCAGCAGCTTGGGTGCTTGGACCAGGGCCCCCGAGACCCAGTACTTC.

The chain uses TRBV7-9 and TRBJ1-2; D ambiguous. Germline V CDR1 and CDR2: SEHNR, FQNEAQ (reference sequence). The CDR3 has 14 amino acids. Trimming stripped 1 base from V and 2 bases from J, with 8 bases between. This CDR3 reads CASSLVALNYGYTF. The CDR3 coding sequence is TGTGCCAGCAGCTTAGTTGCCCTGAACTATGGCTACACCTTC.

V gene TRBV2 combines with J gene TRBJ1-1, with D tentatively TRBD1 (5 bases). The CDR3 has 13 residues. V was shortened by 4 bases and J by 3 bases, with 9 bases between the two germline ends. The germline CDR1 and CDR2 sequences are SNHLY and FYNNEI. CDR3 region: CASSGDADTEAFF. The CDR3 DNA follows: TGTGCCAGCAGTGGGGACGCAGACACTGAAGCTTTCTTT.

The V call is TRBV15, the J call TRBJ2-7, with TRBD2 identical over 10 bases. This CDR3 comprises 16 residues. CDR1 is LNHNV, CDR2 YYDKDF, per germline (reference sequence). J lost 6 bases, V lost 0 bases, and 8 bases had no gene match. The CDR3 DNA reads as TGTGCCACCAGCAGAGATCGGCTAGCGGGAGAAGGCGAGCAGTACTTC. Protein sequence: CATSRDRLAGEGEQYF.

The J gene is TRBJ1-1, the V gene TRBV18; D gene ambiguous. The V gene lost 3 bases and the J gene lost 6 bases, with 14 bases spanning the gap. This CDR3 contains 14 residues. Germline assignment: CDR1 KGHSH and CDR2 LQKENI. CDR3 in amino acids: CASSPGSHSAEAFF. The CDR3 DNA reads TGTGCCAGCTCACCCGGCTCACACTCCGCTGAAGCTTTCTTT.

This chain links TRBV2 with TRBJ2-1, with D maybe TRBD1 (5 bases). The V end was cut by 5 bases, the J end by 7 bases, with 9 bases between. The germline CDR1 and CDR2 sequences are SNHLY and FYNNEI. This CDR3 has 12 residues. CDR3 amino acids: CASSPAGNEQFF. CDR3 coding DNA: TGTGCCAGCAGTCCGGCAGGGAATGAGCAGTTCTTC.

The chain joins TRBV27 to TRBJ1-2, with 8 bases matching TRBD1. The CDR3 contains 12 residues. V shed 5 bases, J shed 8 bases, and the junction held 4 bases outside the gene matches. CDR1 MNHEY and CDR2 SMNVEV come from the germline V gene (reference sequence). The CDR3 DNA follows: TGTGCCAGCAGTGACCGGACAGGGGGCTACACCTTC. Amino acids: CASSDRTGGYTF.

The genes are TRBV9 and TRBJ1-2; D may be TRBD1 (5 bases). CDR1 SGDLS and CDR2 YYNGEE come from the germline V gene. The length of the CDR3 is 14 residues. V was cut by 3 bases and J by 5 bases, with 14 bases left in between. In DNA form, the CDR3 reads TGTGCCAGCAGCGCGAGGGGCAAGCAATATGGCTACACCTTC. Protein product: CASSARGKQYGYTF.

This clone was seen just once. The chain carries TRBV15 and TRBJ1-2; 10 bases are shared with TRBD1. CDR1 is LNHNV, CDR2 YYDKDF, per germline (reference sequence). There are 17 residues in the CDR3. The V segment lost 3 bases and the J segment 6 bases; nucleotides outside the gene matches: 13. CDR3 amino acids: CATSSELMGQGFDGYTF. The CDR3 DNA reads TGTGCCACCAGCAGCGAACTCATGGGACAGGGGTTCGATGGCTACACCTTC.

The gene calls are TRBV19 and TRBJ1-4; 7 bases map to TRBD1. CDR3 length: 17 amino acids. The junction had 18 bases not matched to a gene; V was cut back by 7 bases and J by 7 bases. CDR1 and CDR2 from the germline V gene are LNHDA and SQIVND (reference sequence). CDR3 in amino acids: CASTSREPFRDSEKLFF. The CDR3 DNA sequence: TGTGCCAGTACGAGCCGGGAACCTTTCCGGGACAGTGAAAAACTGTTTTTT.

This clone was detected many times. The V gene is TRBV14, the J gene TRBJ2-7; unclear D gene. Trimming removed 3 bases from V and 4 bases from J, with 7 bases in between. The CDR3 totals 12 residues. The V gene's germline CDR1 is SGHDN and CDR2 FVKESK. The CDR3 loop is CASSQEEYEQYF. In DNA, the CDR3 is TGTGCCAGCAGCCAGGAAGAGTACGAGCAGTACTTC.

J is TRBJ2-7 and V is TRBV25-1; 13 nucleotides match TRBD2. V shed 8 bases and J 6 bases; nucleotides not matched to a gene: 7. Germline lookup yields CDR1 MGHDK and CDR2 SYGVNS. This CDR3 has 14 residues. The CDR3 sequence is CASARLAGGSEQYF. The DNA for the CDR3 is TGTGCCAGCGCAAGACTAGCGGGAGGATCCGAGCAGTACTTC.

The chain is built from TRBV7-3 and TRBJ2-7, with D possibly TRBD1 on 5 matching bases. This CDR3 has 14 residues. Trimming removed 5 bases at V and 2 bases at J, with 13 bases between. The germline CDR1 and CDR2 sequences are SGHTA and FQGTGA. CDR3 bases: TGTGCCAGCAGCCCAACCCCAGGGCCCTACGAGCAGTACTTC. It yields the protein CASSPTPGPYEQYF.

The V and J genes are TRBV7-2 and TRBJ2-2; tentatively, D is TRBD2 (6 bases). V lost 5 bases to trimming and J lost 7 bases, with 14 bases between them. CDR3 length: 14 residues. Per germline, CDR1 SGHTA and CDR2 FQGNSA. The CDR3 DNA reads as TGTGCCAGCAGCCCCGAGTCGGGAGACGGGGAGCTGTTTTTT. Amino acid sequence: CASSPESGDGELFF.

This clone was seen a single time. The V and J genes are TRBV5-6 and TRBJ2-5, with D uncertain. Germline assignment: CDR1 SGHDT and CDR2 YYEEEE. The CDR3 covers 16 residues. The V and J ends lost 1 base and 2 bases respectively, with 15 bases between them. CDR3 sequence: CASSLYGPPYQETQYF. The CDR3 region has the DNA TGTGCCAGCAGCTTGTACGGCCCTCCTTATCAAGAGACCCAGTACTTC. The complete variable domain, with remaining parts taken from reference TRBV5-6 and TRBJ2-5, reads DAGVTQSPTHLIKTRGQQVTLRCSPKSGHDTVSWYQQALGQGPQFIFQYYEEEERQRGNFPDRFSGHQFPNYSSELNVNALLLGDSALYLCASSLYGPPYQETQYFGPGTRLLVL.

This clone was seen a single time. The chain combines TRBV6-5 with TRBJ1-1; 9 nucleotides agree with TRBD1. The CDR3 loop spans 15 amino acids. Germline assignment: CDR1 MNHEY and CDR2 SVGAGI. Germline trimming cut 6 bases from V and 0 bases from J; bases unmatched to any gene: 5. The CDR3 is CASSRGQGMNTEAFF. For the CDR3, the DNA is TGTGCCAGCAGCAGAGGACAGGGGATGAACACTGAAGCTTTCTTT.

The rearrangement joins TRBV7-2 to TRBJ1-2; no clear D gene. In germline, CDR1 is SGHTA, CDR2 FQGNSA. The length of the CDR3 is 16 residues. The V and J ends lost 1 base and 8 bases respectively, with 20 bases between them. The CDR3 nucleotides are TGTGCCAGCAGCTTAGGAGGGTCAGTTCGGACGAACGGCTACACCTTC. Protein sequence: CASSLGGSVRTNGYTF.

The V and J genes are TRBV6-1 and TRBJ2-7; D is unclear. Germline assignment: CDR1 MNHNS and CDR2 SASEGT. The CDR3 runs 11 residues. CDR3 sequence (DNA): TGTGCTACCAACACACATTACGAGCAGTACTTC. Translating gives CATNTHYEQYF.

V usage is TRBV5-4 and J usage is TRBJ2-5; the D is unclear. V was pared by 4 bases and J by 1 base, with 14 bases between. The CDR3 runs 15 residues. CDR1 and CDR2 from the germline V gene are SGHNT and YYREEE (reference sequence). CDR3 sequence: CASSVGPGSQETQYF. CDR3 DNA sequence: TGTGCCAGCAGCGTTGGGCCCGGCAGCCAAGAGACCCAGTACTTC.

The rearrangement joins TRBV10-1 to TRBJ2-5; 7 nucleotides agree with TRBD2. Per germline, CDR1 WNHNN and CDR2 SYGVQD (reference sequence). The CDR3 loop spans 13 amino acids. After removal of 0 bases from V and 9 bases from J, the junction contained 4 bases not matched to a gene. As DNA, the CDR3 is TGCGCCAGCAGTGAGTCGCGGGGGACTTCCCAGTACTTC. Translated: CASSESRGTSQYF.

The sample holds a few counts of this clone. The rearrangement joins TRBV7-9 to TRBJ2-1, with 10 bases aligning to TRBD2. Germline V CDR1 and CDR2: SEHNR, FQNEAQ (reference sequence). The ends lost 5 bases at V and 6 bases at J; junction bases unmatched: 7. The CDR3 is 15 amino acids. The CDR3 here is CASSPSGRGPNEQFF. CDR3 DNA sequence: TGTGCCAGCAGCCCAAGCGGGAGGGGCCCCAATGAGCAGTTCTTC.

The count of this clone is one. The chain links TRBV30 to TRBJ1-1, with D tentatively TRBD1 (5 bases). Germline V CDR1 and CDR2: GTSNPN, SVGIG (reference sequence). CDR3 length: 13 residues. The ends were cut back, 1 base at V and 11 bases at J, with 17 bases in the middle. DNA for the CDR3: TGTGCCTGGAGTGAAAATTCAGGGACCTTGGCTTTCTTT. It translates to CAWSENSGTLAFF.

This clone was counted a few times. CDR3 DNA: TGTGCCAGCAGCCGAGCGGACCTCCTCTACAATGAGCAGTTCTTC. This codes for CASSRADLLYNEQFF. V usage is TRBV5-6 and J usage is TRBJ2-1; D is possibly TRBD2 (5 bases). The CDR3 sequence is 15 residues long. The ends were cut back, 4 bases at V and 3 bases at J, with 14 bases in the middle. The germline gives CDR1 SGHDT, CDR2 YYEEEE. Filled out from reference TRBV5-6 and TRBJ2-1, the complete variable domain reads DAGVTQSPTHLIKTRGQQVTLRCSPKSGHDTVSWYQQALGQGPQFIFQYYEEEERQRGNFPDRFSGHQFPNYSSELNVNALLLGDSALYLCASSRADLLYNEQFFGPGTRLTVL.

The gene calls are TRBV7-8 and TRBJ2-1; a weak D match, TRBD2 (6 bases). This CDR3 has 15 amino acids. Trimming cost V 4 bases and J 2 bases, with 12 bases left between them. CDR1 and CDR2 from the germline V gene are SGHVS and FQNEAQ. The CDR3 DNA reads as TGTGCCAGCAGCTCCCGGGCTAGCGCCTACAATGAGCAGTTCTTC. As protein: CASSSRASAYNEQFF. Looking up the rest from reference TRBV7-8 and TRBJ2-1 gives the full variable domain: GAGVSQSPRYKVAKRGQDVALRCDPISGHVSLFWYQQALGQGPEFLTYFQNEAQLDKSGLPSDRFFAERPEGSVSTLKIQRTQQEDSAVYLCASSSRASAYNEQFFGPGTRLTVL.

The chain links TRBV28 to TRBJ2-7; D gene uncertain. The CDR3 covers 16 residues. Germline values: CDR1 MDHEN, CDR2 SYDVKM. Trimming took 4 bases from V and 3 from J, leaving 19 bases between them. CDR3: CASSSMESPTLYEQYF. CDR3 DNA sequence: TGTGCCAGCAGTTCGATGGAGTCCCCCACCCTCTACGAGCAGTACTTC.

There are a few counts of this clone. V gene TRBV7-9 combines with J gene TRBJ2-5; weak D call: TRBD1 (6 bases). The CDR3 consists of 15 residues. V was cut by 5 bases and J by 1 base, with 14 bases left in between. The germline gives CDR1 SEHNR, CDR2 FQNEAQ (reference sequence). The chain's CDR3 is CASSPIGQPQETQYF. DNA for the CDR3: TGTGCCAGCAGCCCGATCGGACAGCCCCAAGAGACCCAGTACTTC.

Comments on this clone: This specimen includes other DNA sequences encoding the same CDR3. The chain uses TRBV5-1 and TRBJ2-7; no clear D gene. V gave up 0 bases and J gave up 2 bases, with 6 bases separating them. The CDR3 contains 13 residues. The germline V gene encodes CDR1 SGHRS and CDR2 YFSETQ. As DNA, the CDR3 is TGCGCCAGCAGCTTGGGCAGAGCCTACGAGCAGTACTTC. Translating it yields CASSLGRAYEQYF.

The rearrangement uses TRBV28 and TRBJ1-2, with unresolved D. V lost 6 bases to trimming and J lost 8 bases, with 22 bases between them. The germline CDR1 and CDR2 sequences are MDHEN and SYDVKM. The CDR3 totals 15 residues. The DNA for the CDR3 is TGTGCCAGCAGCCAGACCCGGGCCCATCTTAGGGGCTACACCTTC. Its translation is CASSQTRAHLRGYTF.

This clone appeared once. The chain recombines TRBV6-5 with TRBJ2-1; D is ambiguous. The V gene's germline CDR1 is MNHEY and CDR2 SVGAGI. Trimming pared 10 bases from V and 7 bases from J, leaving 17 bases between. CDR3 length equals 13 residues. The CDR3 sequence: CATAEADVNEQFF. DNA for the CDR3: TGTGCCACAGCCGAGGCAGACGTGAATGAGCAGTTCTTC.

The chain carries TRBV7-2 and TRBJ2-1; D gene uncertain. Germline-derived CDR1 and CDR2 are SGHTA and FQGNSA. This CDR3 has 13 amino acids. Trimming left V 5 bases short and J 4 bases short, with 9 bases between. The CDR3 sequence: CASSPRPYNEQFF. The CDR3 DNA reads TGTGCCAGCAGCCCCCGACCGTACAATGAGCAGTTCTTC.